The clone carrying this TCR beta chain was recorded many times. The CDR3 length is 16 residues. The germline V gene has CDR1 SGHTA and CDR2 FQGNSA. Trimming left V 5 bases short and J 7 bases short, with 21 bases between. For TCRbeta, the library was prepared with unique molecular identifiers. TCRdb re-called the PCR reads through MiXCR, storing one row per CDR3 protein. Here the sample spans over 400,000 distinct CDR3 sequences, over 40% being singletons. The source of the sample is a study of T-cell reconstitution after alpha-beta-depleted transplantation in children. The specimen comprised PBMCs, sampled before TCRalphabeta/CD19-depleted stem cell transplant. This TCR was recovered from a girl between 2 and 10 years old with aplastic anemia, due to receive a stem cell transplant. The chain joins TRBV7-2 to TRBJ2-1; maybe TRBD2 (5 bases). The CDR3 region is CASSPRQRGLGNEQFF. The CDR3, as DNA: TGTGCCAGCAGCCCTCGTCAGAGAGGACTGGGAAATGAGCAGTTCTTC.